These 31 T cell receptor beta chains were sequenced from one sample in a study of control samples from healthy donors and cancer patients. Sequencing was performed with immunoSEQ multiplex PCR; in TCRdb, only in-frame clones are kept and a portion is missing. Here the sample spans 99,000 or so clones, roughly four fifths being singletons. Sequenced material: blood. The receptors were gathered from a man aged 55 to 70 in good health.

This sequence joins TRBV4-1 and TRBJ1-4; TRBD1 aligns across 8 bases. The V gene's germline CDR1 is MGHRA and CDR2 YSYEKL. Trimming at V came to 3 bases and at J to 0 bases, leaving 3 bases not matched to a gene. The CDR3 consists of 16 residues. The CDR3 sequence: CASSQVQGATNEKLFF. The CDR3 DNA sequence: TGCGCCAGCAGCCAGGTACAGGGGGCAACTAATGAAAAACTGTTTTTT.

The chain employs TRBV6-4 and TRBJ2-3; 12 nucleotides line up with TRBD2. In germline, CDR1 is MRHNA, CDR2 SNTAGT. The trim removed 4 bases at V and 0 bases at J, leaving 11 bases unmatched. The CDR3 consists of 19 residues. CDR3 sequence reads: CASSATERLAGDSTDTQYF. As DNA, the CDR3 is TGTGCCAGCAGTGCTACAGAGCGACTAGCGGGGGATAGCACAGATACGCAGTATTTT.

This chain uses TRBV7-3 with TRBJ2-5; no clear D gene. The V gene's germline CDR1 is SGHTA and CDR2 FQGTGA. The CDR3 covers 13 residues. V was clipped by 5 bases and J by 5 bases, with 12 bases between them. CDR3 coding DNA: TGTGCCAGCAGCCCGTCCTTCGGGGAGACCCAGTACTTC. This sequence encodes CASSPSFGETQYF. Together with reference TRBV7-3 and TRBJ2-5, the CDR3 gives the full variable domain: GAGVSQTPSNKVTEKGKYVELRCDPISGHTALYWYRQSLGQGPEFLIYFQGTGAADDSGLPNDRFFAVRPEGSVSTLKIQRTERGDSAVYLCASSPSFGETQYFGPGTRLLVL.

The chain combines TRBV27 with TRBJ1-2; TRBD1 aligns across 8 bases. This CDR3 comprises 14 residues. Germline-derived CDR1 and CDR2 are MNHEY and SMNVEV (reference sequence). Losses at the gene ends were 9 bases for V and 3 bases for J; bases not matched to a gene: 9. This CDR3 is CASSQGARDYGYTF. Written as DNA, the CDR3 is TGTGCCAGTTCCCAGGGGGCGCGAGACTATGGCTACACCTTC.

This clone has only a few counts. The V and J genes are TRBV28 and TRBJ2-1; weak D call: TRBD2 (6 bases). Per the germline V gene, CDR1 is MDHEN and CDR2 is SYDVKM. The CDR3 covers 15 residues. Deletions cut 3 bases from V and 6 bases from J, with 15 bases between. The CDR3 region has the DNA TGTGCCAGCAGTTTCGTATCTGGCGGGACCAATGAGCAGTTCTTC. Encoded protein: CASSFVSGGTNEQFF.

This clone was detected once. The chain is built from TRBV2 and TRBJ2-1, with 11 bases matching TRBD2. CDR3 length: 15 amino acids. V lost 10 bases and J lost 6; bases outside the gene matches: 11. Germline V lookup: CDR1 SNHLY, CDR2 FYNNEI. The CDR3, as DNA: TGTGCCAACCCTCGACTAGCGGGACTTCCCAATGAGCAGTTCTTC. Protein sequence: CANPRLAGLPNEQFF. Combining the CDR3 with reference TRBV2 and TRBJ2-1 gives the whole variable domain EPEVTQTPSHQVTQMGQEVILRCVPISNHLYFYWYRQILGQKVEFLVSFYNNEISEKSEIFDDQFSVERPDGSNFTLKIRSTKLEDSAMYFCANPRLAGLPNEQFFGPGTRLTVL.

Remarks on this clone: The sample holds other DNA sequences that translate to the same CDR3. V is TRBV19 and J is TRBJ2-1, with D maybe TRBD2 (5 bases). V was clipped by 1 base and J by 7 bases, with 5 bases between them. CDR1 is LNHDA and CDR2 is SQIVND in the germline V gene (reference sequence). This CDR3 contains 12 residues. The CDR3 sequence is CASSIGGNEQFF. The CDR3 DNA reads TGTGCCAGTAGTATAGGAGGGAATGAGCAGTTCTTC. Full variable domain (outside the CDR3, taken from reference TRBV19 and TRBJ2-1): DGGITQSPKYLFRKEGQNVTLSCEQNLNHDAMYWYRQDPGQGLRLIYYSQIVNDFQKGDIAEGYSVSREKKESFPLTVTSAQKNPTAFYLCASSIGGNEQFFGPGTRLTVL.

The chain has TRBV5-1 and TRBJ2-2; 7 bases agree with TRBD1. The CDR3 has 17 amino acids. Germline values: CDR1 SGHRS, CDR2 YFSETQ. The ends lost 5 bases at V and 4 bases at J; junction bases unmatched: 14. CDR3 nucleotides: TGCGCCAGCAGACCCGACCGAGCAGGGGGTGGCACCGGGGAGCTGTTTTTT. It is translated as CASRPDRAGGGTGELFF. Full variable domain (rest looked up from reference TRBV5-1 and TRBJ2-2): KAGVTQTPRYLIKTRGQQVTLSCSPISGHRSVSWYQQTPGQGLQFLFEYFSETQRNKGNFPGRFSGRQFSNSRSEMNVSTLELGDSALYLCASRPDRAGGGTGELFFGEGSRLTVL.

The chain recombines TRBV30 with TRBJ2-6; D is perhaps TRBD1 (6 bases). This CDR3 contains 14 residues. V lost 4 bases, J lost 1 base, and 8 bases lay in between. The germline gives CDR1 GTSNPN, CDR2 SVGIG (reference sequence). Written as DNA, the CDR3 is TGTGCCTGGAATACAGGGTCTGGGGCCAACGTCCTGACTTTC. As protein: CAWNTGSGANVLTF. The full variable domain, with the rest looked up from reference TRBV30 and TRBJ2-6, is SQTIHQWPATLVQPVGSPLSLECTVEGTSNPNLYWYRQAAGRGLQLLFYSVGIGQISSEVPQNLSASRPQDRQFILSSKKLLLSDSGFYLCAWNTGSGANVLTFGAGSRLTVL.

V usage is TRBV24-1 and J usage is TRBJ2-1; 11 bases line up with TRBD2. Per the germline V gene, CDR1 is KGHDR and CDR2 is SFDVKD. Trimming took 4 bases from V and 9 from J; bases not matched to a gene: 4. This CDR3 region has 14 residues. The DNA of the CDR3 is TGTGCCACCAGTGAACTAGCGGGAGTTGGTGAGCAGTTCTTC. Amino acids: CATSELAGVGEQFF.

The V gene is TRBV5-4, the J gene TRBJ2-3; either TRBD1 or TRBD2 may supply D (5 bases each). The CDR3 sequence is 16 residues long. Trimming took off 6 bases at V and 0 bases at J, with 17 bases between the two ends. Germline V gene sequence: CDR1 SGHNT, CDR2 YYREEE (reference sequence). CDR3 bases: TGTGCCAGCAAGTCCTCCCGGGGCCCAAGCACAGATACGCAGTATTTT. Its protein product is CASKSSRGPSTDTQYF.

The CDR3 bases are TGTGCTAGTGGCCCCGGGCTAGGCTATGGCTACACCTTC. This encodes CASGPGLGYGYTF. This chain uses TRBV12-5 with TRBJ1-2; D not resolved. The CDR3 is 13 amino acids. Germline V gene sequence: CDR1 LGHNT, CDR2 FRNRAP. V was shortened by 6 bases and J by 4 bases, with 12 bases between the two germline ends.

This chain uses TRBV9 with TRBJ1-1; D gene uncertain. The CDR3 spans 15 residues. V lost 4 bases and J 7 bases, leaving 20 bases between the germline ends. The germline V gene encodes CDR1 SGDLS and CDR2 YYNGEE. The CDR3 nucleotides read TGTGCCAGCAGCCCCACCTCGACGCCGCACGGTGAAGCTTTCTTT. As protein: CASSPTSTPHGEAFF.

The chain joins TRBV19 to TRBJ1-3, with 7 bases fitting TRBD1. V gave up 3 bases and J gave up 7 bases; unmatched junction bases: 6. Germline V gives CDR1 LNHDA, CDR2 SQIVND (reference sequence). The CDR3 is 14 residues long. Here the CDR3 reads CASSIGQARNTIYF. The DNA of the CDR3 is TGTGCCAGTAGTATTGGACAGGCTCGGAACACCATATATTTT.

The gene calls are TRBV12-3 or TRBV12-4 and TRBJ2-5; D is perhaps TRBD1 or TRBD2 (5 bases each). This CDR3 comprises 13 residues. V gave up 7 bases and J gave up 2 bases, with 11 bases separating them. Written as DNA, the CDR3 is TGTGCCAGCAACCGGGACCTACAAGAGACCCAGTACTTC. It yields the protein CASNRDLQETQYF.

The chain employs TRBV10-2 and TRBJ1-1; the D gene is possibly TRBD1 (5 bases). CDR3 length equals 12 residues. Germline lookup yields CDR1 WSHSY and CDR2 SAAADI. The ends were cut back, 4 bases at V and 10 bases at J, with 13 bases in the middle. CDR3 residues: CASSARDAGAFF. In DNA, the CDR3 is TGCGCCAGCAGTGCCCGGGACGCGGGAGCTTTCTTT.

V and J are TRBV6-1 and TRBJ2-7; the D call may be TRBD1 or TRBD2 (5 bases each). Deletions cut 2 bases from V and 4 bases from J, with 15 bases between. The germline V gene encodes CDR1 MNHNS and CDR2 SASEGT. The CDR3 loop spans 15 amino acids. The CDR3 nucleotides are TGTGCCAGCAGTGAACTCTCCGGGGCCGCATACGAGCAGTACTTC. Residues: CASSELSGAAYEQYF.

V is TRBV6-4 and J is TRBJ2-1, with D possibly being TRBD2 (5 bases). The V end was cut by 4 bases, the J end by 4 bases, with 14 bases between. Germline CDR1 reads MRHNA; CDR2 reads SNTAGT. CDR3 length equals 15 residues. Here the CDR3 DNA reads TGTGCCAGCAGTGCTGAGGGTCAGGCTTACAATGAGCAGTTCTTC. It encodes CASSAEGQAYNEQFF.

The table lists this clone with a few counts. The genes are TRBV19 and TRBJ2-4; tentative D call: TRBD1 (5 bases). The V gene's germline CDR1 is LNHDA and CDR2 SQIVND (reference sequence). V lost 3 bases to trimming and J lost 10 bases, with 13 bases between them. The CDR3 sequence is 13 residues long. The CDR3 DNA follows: TGTGCCAGTAGTATGGGGCTTGGGGATATTCAGTACTTC. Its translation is CASSMGLGDIQYF.

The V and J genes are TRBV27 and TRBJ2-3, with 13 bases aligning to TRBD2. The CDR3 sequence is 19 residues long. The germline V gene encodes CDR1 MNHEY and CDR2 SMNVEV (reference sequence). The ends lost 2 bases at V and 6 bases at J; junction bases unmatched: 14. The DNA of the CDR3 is TGTGCCAGCAGTTTAACTTATCTACTAGCGGGAGGGTCCGCGGATACGCAGTATTTT. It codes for CASSLTYLLAGGSADTQYF.

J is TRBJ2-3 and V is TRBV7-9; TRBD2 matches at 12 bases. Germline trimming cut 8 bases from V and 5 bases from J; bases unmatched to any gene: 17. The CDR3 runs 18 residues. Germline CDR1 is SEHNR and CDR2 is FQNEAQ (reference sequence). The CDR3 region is CASQNPSGRANDGDTQYF. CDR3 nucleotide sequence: TGTGCCAGCCAAAATCCTAGCGGGAGGGCCAATGATGGAGATACGCAGTATTTT.

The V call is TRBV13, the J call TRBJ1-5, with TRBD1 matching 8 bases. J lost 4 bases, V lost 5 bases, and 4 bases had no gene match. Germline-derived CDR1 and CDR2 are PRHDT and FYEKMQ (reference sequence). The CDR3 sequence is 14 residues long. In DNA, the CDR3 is TGTGCCAGCAGCCACGGGACAGGAAATCAGCCCCAGCATTTT. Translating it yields CASSHGTGNQPQHF.

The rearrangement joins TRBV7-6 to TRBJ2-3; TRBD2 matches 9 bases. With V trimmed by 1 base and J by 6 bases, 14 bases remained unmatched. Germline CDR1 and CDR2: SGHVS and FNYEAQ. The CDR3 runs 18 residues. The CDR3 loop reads CASSLGYIRGGAADTQYF. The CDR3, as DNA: TGTGCCAGCAGCTTAGGCTACATTCGCGGGGGGGCAGCGGATACGCAGTATTTT.

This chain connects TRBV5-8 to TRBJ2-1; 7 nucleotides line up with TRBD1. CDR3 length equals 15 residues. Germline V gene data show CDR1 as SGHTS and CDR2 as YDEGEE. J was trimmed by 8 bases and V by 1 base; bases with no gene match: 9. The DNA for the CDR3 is TGTGCCAGCAGCTTGTTAGGGGGCCCCTCCGATGAGCAGTTCTTC. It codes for CASSLLGGPSDEQFF. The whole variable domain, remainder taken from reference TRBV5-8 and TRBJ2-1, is EAGVTQSPTHLIKTRGQQATLRCSPISGHTSVYWYQQALGLGLQFLLWYDEGEERNRGNFPPRFSGRQFPNYSSELNVNALELEDSALYLCASSLLGGPSDEQFFGPGTRLTVL.

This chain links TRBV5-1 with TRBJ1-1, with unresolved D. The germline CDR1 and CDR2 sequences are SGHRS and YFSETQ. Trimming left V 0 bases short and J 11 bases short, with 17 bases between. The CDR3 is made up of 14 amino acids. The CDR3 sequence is CASSLGAGPREAFF. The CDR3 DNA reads TGCGCCAGCAGCTTGGGAGCAGGACCTAGGGAGGCTTTCTTT.

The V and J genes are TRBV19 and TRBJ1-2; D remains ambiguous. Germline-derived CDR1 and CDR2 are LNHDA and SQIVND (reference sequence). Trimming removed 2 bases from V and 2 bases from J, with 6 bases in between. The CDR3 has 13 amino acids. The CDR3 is CASSITQNYGYTF. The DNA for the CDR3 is TGTGCCAGTAGTATAACCCAAAACTATGGCTACACCTTC. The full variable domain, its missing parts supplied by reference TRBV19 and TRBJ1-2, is DGGITQSPKYLFRKEGQNVTLSCEQNLNHDAMYWYRQDPGQGLRLIYYSQIVNDFQKGDIAEGYSVSREKKESFPLTVTSAQKNPTAFYLCASSITQNYGYTFGSGTRLTVV.

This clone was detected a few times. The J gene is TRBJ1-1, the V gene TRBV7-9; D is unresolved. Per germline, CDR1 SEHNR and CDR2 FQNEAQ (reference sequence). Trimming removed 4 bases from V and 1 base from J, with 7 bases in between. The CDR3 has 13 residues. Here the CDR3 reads CASSYPANTEAFF. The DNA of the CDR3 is TGTGCCAGCAGCTACCCAGCGAACACTGAAGCTTTCTTT.

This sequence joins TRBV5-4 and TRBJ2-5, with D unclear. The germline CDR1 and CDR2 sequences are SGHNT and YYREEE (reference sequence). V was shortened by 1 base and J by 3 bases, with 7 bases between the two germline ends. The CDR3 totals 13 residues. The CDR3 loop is CASSLRAEETQYF. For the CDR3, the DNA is TGTGCCAGCAGCTTGAGGGCAGAAGAGACCCAGTACTTC.

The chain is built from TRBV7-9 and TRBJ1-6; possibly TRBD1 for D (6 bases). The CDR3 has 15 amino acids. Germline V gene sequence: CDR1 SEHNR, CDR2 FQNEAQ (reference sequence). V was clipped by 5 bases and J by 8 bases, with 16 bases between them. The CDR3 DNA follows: TGTGCCAGCAGCCAAGGGGCAGGGGAAGATTCACCCCTCCACTTT. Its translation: CASSQGAGEDSPLHF.

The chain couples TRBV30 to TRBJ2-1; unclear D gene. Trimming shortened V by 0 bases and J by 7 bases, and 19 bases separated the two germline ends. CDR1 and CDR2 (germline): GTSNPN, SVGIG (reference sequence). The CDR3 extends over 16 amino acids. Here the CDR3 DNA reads TGTGCCTGGAGTGTACCGGTACCCACCTCTCCAAATGAGCAGTTCTTC. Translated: CAWSVPVPTSPNEQFF.

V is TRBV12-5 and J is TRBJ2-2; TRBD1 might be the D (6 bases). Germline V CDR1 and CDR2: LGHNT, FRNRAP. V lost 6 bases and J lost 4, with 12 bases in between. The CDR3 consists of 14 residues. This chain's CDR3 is CASGSGQSTGELFF. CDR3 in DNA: TGTGCTAGTGGAAGCGGACAGTCCACCGGGGAGCTGTTTTTT.